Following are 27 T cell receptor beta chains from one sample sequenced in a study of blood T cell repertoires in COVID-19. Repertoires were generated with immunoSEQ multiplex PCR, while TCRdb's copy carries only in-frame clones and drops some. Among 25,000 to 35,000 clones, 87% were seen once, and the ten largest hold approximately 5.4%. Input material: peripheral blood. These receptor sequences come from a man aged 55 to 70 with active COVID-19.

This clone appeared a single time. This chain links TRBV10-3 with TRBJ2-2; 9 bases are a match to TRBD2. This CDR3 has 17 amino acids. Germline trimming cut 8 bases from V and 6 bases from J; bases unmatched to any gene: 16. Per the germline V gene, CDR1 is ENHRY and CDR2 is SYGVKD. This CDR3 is CAIWDGPCGGASGELFF. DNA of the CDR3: TGTGCCATCTGGGACGGGCCTTGCGGGGGGGCCTCCGGGGAGCTGTTTTTT.

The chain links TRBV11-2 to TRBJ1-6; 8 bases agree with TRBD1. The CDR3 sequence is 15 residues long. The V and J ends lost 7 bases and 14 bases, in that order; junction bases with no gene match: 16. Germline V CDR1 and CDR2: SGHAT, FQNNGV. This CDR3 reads CASIATGTGLGSLHF. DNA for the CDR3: TGTGCCAGCATCGCCACCGGGACAGGATTAGGATCCCTCCACTTT.

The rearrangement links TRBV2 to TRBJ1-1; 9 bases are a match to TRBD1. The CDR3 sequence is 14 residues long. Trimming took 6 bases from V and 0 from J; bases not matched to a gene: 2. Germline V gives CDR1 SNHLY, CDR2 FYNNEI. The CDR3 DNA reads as TGTGCCAGCAGAACAGGGGGCCTGAACACTGAAGCTTTCTTT. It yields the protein CASRTGGLNTEAFF.

CDR3 sequence reads: CASSPQSGGTTDTQYF. CDR3 in DNA: TGTGCCAGCAGTCCCCAAAGCGGGGGAACCACAGATACGCAGTATTTT. This chain joins TRBV28 and TRBJ2-3, with 8 bases identical to TRBD2. J gave up 2 bases and V 5 bases, and 9 bases lay outside the gene matches. The CDR3 extends over 16 amino acids. Germline CDR1 MDHEN, CDR2 SYDVKM.

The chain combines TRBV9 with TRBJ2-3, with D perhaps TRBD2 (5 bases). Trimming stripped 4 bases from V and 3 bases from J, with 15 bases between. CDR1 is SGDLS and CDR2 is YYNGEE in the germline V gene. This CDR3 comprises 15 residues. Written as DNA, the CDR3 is TGTGCCAGCAGCTCTACCGGGGTCCTTACAGATACGCAGTATTTT. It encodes CASSSTGVLTDTQYF.

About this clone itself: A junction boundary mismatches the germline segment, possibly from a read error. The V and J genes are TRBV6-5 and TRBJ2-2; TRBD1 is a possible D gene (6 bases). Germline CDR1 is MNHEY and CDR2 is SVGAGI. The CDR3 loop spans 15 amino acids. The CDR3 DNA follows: TGTGCCAGCAGGTACTTACAGGGCGAGACCGGGGAGCTGTTTTTT. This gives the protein CASRYLQGETGELFF.

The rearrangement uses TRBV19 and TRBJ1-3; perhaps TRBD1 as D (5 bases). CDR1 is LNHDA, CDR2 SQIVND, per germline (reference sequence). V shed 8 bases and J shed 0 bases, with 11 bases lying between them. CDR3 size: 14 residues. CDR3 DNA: TGTGCCAGTGTACTGGGGCCCTCTGGAAACACCATATATTTT. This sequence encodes CASVLGPSGNTIYF.

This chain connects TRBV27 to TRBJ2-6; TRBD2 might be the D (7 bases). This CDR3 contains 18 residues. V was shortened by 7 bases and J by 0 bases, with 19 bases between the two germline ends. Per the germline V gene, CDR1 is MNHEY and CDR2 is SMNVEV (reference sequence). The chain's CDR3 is CASTGGEKAYSGANVLTF. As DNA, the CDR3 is TGTGCCAGCACGGGGGGCGAAAAAGCTTACTCTGGGGCCAACGTCCTGACTTTC.

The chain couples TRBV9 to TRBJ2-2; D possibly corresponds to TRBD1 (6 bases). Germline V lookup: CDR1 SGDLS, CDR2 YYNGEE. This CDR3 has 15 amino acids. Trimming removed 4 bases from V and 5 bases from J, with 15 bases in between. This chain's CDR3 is CASSPQTGSTGELFF. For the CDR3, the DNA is TGTGCCAGCAGCCCCCAAACAGGGAGTACCGGGGAGCTGTTTTTT.

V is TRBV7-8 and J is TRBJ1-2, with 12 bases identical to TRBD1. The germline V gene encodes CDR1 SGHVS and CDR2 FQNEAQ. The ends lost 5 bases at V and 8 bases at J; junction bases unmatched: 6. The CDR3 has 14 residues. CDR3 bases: TGTGCCAGCAGCCCCCGGGACAGGGGGCGAGGCTACACCTTC. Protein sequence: CASSPRDRGRGYTF. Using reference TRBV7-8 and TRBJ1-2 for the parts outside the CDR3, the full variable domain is GAGVSQSPRYKVAKRGQDVALRCDPISGHVSLFWYQQALGQGPEFLTYFQNEAQLDKSGLPSDRFFAERPEGSVSTLKIQRTQQEDSAVYLCASSPRDRGRGYTFGSGTRLTVV.

The CDR3 sequence is CASSFGTADTEAFF. In nucleotides, the CDR3 is TGTGCCAGCAGCTTTGGGACAGCAGACACTGAAGCTTTCTTT. The rearrangement uses TRBV7-9 and TRBJ1-1; the match to TRBD1 covers 7 bases. The CDR3 has 14 residues. The V gene's germline CDR1 is SEHNR and CDR2 FQNEAQ (reference sequence). Germline trimming cut 3 bases from V and 3 bases from J; bases unmatched to any gene: 4.

The CDR3 sequence is CASSSGLAAQFF. CDR3 bases: TGTGCCAGCAGCTCGGGACTGGCTGCGCAGTTCTTC. This chain uses TRBV7-8 with TRBJ2-1; a weak D match, TRBD2 (6 bases). The CDR3 covers 12 residues. V was shortened by 4 bases and J by 12 bases, with 13 bases between the two germline ends. In germline, CDR1 is SGHVS, CDR2 FQNEAQ.

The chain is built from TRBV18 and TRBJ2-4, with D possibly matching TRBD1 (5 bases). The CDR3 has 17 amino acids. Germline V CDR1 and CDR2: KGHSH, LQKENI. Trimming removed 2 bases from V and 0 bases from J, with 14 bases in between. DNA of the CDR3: TGTGCCAGCTCACCAGCGACAGCTCTGTTAGCCAAAAACATTCAGTACTTC. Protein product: CASSPATALLAKNIQYF.

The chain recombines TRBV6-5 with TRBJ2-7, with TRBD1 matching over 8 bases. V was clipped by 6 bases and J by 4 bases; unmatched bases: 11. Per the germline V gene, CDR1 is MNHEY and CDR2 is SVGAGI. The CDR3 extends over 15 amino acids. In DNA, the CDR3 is TGTGCCAGCAGAGTTGAGGCAGGGGGCAAGTACGAGCAGTACTTC. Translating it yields CASRVEAGGKYEQYF.

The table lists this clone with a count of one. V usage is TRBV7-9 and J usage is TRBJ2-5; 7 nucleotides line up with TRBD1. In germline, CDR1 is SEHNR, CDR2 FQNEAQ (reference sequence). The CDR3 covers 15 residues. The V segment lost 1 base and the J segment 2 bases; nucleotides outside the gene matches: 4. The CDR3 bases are TGTGCCAGCAGCTTAGGGACAGGACCGCAAGAGACCCAGTACTTC. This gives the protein CASSLGTGPQETQYF.

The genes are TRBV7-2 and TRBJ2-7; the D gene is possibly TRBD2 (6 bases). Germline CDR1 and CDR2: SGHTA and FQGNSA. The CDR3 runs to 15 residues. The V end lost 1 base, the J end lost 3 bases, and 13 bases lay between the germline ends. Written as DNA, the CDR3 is TGTGCCAGCAGCTTAGATCGGGGGTCCCACTACGAGCAGTACTTC. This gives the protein CASSLDRGSHYEQYF.

CDR3 protein: CASSQARSSLSGANVLTF. The CDR3 coding sequence is TGTGCCAGCAGCCAAGCCCGAAGCTCTCTCTCTGGGGCCAACGTCCTGACTTTC. The J gene is TRBJ2-6, the V gene TRBV3-1 (or the pseudogene TRBV3-2); no clear D gene. The CDR3 length is 18 residues. Trimming cost V 1 base and J 0 bases, with 13 bases left between them. Germline lookup yields CDR1 LGHDT and CDR2 YNNKEL (reference sequence).

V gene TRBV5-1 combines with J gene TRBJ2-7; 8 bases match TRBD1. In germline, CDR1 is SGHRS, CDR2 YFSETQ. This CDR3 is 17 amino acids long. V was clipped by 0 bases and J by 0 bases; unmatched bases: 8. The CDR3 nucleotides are TGCGCCAGCAGCTTGGTCCCGGACAGGGACCTCTCCTACGAGCAGTACTTC. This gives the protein CASSLVPDRDLSYEQYF.

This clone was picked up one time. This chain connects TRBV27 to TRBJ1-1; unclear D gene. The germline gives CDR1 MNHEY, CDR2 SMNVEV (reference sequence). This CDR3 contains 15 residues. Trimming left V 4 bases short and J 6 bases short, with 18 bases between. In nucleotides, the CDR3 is TGTGCCAGCAGTTCGGCCGTCCCGGTTCAGGCTGAAGCTTTCTTT. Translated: CASSSAVPVQAEAFF.

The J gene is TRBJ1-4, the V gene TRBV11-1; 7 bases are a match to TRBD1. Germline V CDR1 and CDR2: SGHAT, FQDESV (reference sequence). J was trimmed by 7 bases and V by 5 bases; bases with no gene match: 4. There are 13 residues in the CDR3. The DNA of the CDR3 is TGTGCCAGCAGCCCCCCAGGGGGTGAAAAACTGTTTTTT. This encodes CASSPPGGEKLFF.

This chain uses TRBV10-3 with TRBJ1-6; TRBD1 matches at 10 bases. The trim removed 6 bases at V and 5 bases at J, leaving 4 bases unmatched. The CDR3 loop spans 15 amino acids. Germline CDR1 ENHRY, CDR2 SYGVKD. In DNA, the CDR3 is TGTGCCATCAGGGCCGGGACAGGGGATAATTCACCCCTCCACTTT. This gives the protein CAIRAGTGDNSPLHF.

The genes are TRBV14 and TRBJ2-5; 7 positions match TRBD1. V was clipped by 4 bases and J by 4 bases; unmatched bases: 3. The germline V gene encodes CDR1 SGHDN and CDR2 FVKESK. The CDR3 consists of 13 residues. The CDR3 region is CASSLTGAETQYF. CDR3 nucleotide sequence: TGTGCCAGCAGCCTAACAGGGGCAGAGACCCAGTACTTC.

CDR3 region: CASSDYINGAGGYTF. As DNA, the CDR3 is TGTGCCAGCAGTGATTACATCAACGGGGCGGGAGGCTACACCTTC. The gene calls are TRBV6-2 or TRBV6-3 and TRBJ1-2; weak D call: TRBD1 (5 bases). This CDR3 comprises 15 residues. CDR1 and CDR2 (germline): MNHEY, SVGEGT. V was shortened by 5 bases and J by 8 bases, with 21 bases between the two germline ends.

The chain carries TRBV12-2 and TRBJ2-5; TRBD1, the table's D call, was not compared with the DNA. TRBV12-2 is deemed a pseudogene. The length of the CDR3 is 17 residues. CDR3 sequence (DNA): TGTGCAAGTCGCTTAGCCGTCTGCGGTAGGGGCCGGGAGACCCAGTACTTC. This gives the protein CASRLAVCGRGRETQYF.

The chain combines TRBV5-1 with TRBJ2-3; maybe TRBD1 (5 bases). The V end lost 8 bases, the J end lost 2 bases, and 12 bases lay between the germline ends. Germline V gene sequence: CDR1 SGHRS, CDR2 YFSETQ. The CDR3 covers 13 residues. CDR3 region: CASAKTATDTQYF. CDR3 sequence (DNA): TGCGCCAGTGCAAAGACAGCCACAGATACGCAGTATTTT.

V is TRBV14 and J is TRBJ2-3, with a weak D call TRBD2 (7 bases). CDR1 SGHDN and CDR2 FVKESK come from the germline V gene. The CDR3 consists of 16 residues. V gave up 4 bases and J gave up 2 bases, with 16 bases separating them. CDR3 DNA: TGTGCCAGCAGCCGGGAAGGGGGGGGCATCACAGATACGCAGTATTTT. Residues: CASSREGGGITDTQYF.

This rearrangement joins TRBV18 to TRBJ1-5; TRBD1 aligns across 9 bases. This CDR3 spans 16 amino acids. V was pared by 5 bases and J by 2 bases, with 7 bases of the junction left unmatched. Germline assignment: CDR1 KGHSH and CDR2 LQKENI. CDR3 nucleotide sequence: TGTGCCAGCTCATTTCAGGACAGGGGTGGCAATCAGCCCCAGCATTTT. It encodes CASSFQDRGGNQPQHF.